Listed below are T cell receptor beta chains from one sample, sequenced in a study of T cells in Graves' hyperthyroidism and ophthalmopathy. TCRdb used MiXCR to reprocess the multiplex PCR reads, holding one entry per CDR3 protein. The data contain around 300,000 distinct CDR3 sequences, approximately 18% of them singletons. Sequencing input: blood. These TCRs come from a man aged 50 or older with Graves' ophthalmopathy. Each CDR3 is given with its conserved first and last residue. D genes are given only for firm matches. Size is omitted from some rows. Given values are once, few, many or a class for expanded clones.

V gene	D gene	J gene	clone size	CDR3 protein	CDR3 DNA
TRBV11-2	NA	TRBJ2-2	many	CASSLSREGELFF	TGTGCCAGCAGCTTATCCAGGGAGGGGGAGCTGTTTTTT
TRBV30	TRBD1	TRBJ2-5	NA	CAWSVGVGTGVGETQYF	TGTGCCTGGAGTGTAGGTGTCGGGACAGGGGTTGGAGAGACCCAGTACTTC
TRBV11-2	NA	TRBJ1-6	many	CASSLIGGPPNSPLHF	TGTGCCAGCAGCTTAATAGGAGGGCCTCCGAATTCACCCCTCCACTTT
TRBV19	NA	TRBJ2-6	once	CASHWGSGANVLTF	TGTGCCAGCCATTGGGGGTCTGGGGCCAACGTCCTGACTTTC
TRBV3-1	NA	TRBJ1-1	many	CASSPRVANTEAFF	TGTGCCAGCAGCCCCAGGGTTGCGAACACTGAAGCTTTCTTT
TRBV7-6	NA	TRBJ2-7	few	CASSLYEGSDEQYF	TGTGCCAGCAGCTTATATGAGGGTTCTGACGAGCAGTACTTC
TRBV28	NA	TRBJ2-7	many	CASSNTYEQYF	TGTGCCAGCAGTAACACCTACGAGCAGTACTTC
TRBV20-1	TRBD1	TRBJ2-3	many	CSASGTGFSDTQYF	TGCAGTGCTTCCGGGACAGGGTTTTCAGATACGCAGTATTTT
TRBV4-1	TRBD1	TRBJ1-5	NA	CASSQGQGRGQPQHF	TGCGCCAGCAGCCAGGGACAGGGGAGGGGTCAGCCCCAGCATTTT
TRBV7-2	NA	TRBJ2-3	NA	CASASRAPSTDTQYF	TGTGCCAGCGCGTCGAGGGCACCTAGCACAGATACGCAGTATTTT
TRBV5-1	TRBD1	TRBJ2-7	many	CASSTRQGAYEQYF	TGCGCCAGCAGCACTCGACAGGGAGCCTACGAGCAGTACTTC
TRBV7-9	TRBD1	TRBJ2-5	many	CASSPGTGGYNQETQYF	TGTGCCAGCAGTCCCGGGACAGGGGGCTATAACCAAGAGACCCAGTACTTC
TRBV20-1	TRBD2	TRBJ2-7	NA	CSARDSLAGTEQYF	TGCAGTGCTAGAGATTCCCTAGCGGGGACCGAGCAGTACTTC
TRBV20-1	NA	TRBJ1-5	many	CSAVSGSLSNQPQHF	TGCAGTGCCGTGTCGGGGAGTCTTAGCAATCAGCCCCAGCATTTT
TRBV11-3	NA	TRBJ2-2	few	CASSQAGLTGELFF	TGTGCCAGCAGCCAAGCGGGCTTGACCGGGGAGCTGTTTTTT
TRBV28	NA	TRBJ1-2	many	CASSAGTYGYTF	TGTGCCAGCTCGGCGGGGACCTATGGCTACACCTTC
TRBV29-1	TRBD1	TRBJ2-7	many	CSVEGLGQGRSYEQYF	TGCAGCGTTGAGGGTTTAGGACAGGGAAGATCCTACGAGCAGTACTTC
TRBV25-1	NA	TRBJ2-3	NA	CASSEPDPSRDIEREFPDTQYF	TGTGCCAGCAGTGAACCCGACCCTAGCAGGGACATTGAAAGGGAGTTCCCAGATACGCAGTATTTT
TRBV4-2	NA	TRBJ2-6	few	CASSQAAGANVLTF	TGTGCCAGCAGCCAAGCCGCTGGGGCCAACGTCCTGACTTTC